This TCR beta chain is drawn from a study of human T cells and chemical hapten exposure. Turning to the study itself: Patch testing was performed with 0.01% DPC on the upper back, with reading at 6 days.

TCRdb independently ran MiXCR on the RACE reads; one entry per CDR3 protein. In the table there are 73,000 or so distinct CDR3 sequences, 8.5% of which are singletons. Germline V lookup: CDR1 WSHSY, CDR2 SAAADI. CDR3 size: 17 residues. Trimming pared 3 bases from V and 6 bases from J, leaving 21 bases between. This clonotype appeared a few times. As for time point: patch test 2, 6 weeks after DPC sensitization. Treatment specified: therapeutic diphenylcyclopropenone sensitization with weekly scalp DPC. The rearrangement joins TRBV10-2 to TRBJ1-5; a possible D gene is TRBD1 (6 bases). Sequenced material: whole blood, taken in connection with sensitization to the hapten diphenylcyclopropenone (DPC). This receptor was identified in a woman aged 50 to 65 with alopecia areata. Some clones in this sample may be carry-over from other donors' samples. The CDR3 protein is CASSDSGRGKLGQPQHF. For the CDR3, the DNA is TGCGCCAGCAGTGACTCGGGGAGGGGGAAATTGGGTCAGCCCCAGCATTTT.